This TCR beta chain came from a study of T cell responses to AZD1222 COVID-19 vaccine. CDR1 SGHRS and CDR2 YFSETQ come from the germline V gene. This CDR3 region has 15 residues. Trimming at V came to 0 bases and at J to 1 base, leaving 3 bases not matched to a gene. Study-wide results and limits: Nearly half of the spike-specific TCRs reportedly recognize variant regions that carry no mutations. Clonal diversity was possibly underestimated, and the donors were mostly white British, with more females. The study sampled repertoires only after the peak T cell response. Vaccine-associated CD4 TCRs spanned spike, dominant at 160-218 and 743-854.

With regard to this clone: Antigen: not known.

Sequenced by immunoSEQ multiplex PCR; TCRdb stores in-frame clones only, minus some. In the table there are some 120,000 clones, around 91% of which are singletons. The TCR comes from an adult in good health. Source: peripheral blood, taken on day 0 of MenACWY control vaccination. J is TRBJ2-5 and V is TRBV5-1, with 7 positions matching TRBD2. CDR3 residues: CASSLGGSGQETQYF. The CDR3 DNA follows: TGCGCCAGCAGCTTGGGCGGGAGCGGCCAAGAGACCCAGTACTTC.